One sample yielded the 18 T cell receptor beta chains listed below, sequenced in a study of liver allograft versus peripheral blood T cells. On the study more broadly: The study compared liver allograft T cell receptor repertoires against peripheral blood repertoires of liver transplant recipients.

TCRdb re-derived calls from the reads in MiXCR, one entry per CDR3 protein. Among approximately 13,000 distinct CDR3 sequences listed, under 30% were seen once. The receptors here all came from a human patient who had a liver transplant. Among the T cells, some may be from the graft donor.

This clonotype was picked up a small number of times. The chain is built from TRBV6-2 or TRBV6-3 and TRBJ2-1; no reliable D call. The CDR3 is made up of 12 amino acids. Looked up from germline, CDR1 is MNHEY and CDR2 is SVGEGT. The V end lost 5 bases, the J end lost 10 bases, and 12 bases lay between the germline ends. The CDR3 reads CASSNLGAEQFF. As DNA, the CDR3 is TGTGCCAGCAGTAACCTAGGCGCCGAGCAGTTCTTC.

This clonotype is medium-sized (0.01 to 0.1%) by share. For the CDR3, the DNA is TGTGCCAGCAGCTTAAGCGGCGGGGGGGCGATAGATACGCAGTATTTT. It yields the protein CASSLSGGGAIDTQYF. The J gene is TRBJ2-3, the V gene TRBV7-9; 9 bases line up with TRBD2. The CDR3 contains 16 residues. Germline V lookup: CDR1 SEHNR, CDR2 FQNEAQ (reference sequence). Germline trimming cut 2 bases from V and 5 bases from J; bases unmatched to any gene: 8. The whole variable domain, filled in from reference TRBV7-9 and TRBJ2-3, reads DTGVSQNPRHKITKRGQNVTFRCDPISEHNRLYWYRQTLGQGPEFLTYFQNEAQLEKSRLLSDRFSAERPKGSFSTLEIQRTEQGDSAMYLCASSLSGGGAIDTQYFGPGTRLTVL.

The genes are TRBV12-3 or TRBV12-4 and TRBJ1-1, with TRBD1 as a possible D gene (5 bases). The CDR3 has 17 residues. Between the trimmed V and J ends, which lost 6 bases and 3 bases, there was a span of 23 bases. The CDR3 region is CASRPAPGRHGDTEAFF. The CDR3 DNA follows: TGTGCCAGCAGGCCGGCCCCGGGACGACATGGGGACACTGAAGCTTTCTTT.

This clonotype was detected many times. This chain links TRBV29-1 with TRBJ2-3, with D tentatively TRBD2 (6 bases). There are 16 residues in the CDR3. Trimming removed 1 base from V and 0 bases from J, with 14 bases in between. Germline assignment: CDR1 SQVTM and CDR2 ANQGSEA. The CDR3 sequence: CSVEVGAGTSTDTQYF. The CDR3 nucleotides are TGCAGCGTTGAAGTTGGAGCCGGGACTAGCACAGATACGCAGTATTTT.

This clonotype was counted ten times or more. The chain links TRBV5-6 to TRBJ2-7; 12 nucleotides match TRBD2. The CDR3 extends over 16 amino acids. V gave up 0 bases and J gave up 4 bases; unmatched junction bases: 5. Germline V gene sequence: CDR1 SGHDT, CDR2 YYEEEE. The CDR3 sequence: CASSLVASGRGYEQYF. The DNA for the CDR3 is TGTGCCAGCAGCTTGGTGGCTAGCGGGAGGGGTTACGAGCAGTACTTC. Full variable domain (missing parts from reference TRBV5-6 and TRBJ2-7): DAGVTQSPTHLIKTRGQQVTLRCSPKSGHDTVSWYQQALGQGPQFIFQYYEEEERQRGNFPDRFSGHQFPNYSSELNVNALLLGDSALYLCASSLVASGRGYEQYFGPGTRLTVT.

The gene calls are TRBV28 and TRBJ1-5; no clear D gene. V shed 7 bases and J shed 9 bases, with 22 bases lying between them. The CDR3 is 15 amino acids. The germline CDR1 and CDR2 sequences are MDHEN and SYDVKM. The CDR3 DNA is TGTGCCAGCACCCTTGATAATGAGGTCCAGCGGCCCCAGCATTTT. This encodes CASTLDNEVQRPQHF.

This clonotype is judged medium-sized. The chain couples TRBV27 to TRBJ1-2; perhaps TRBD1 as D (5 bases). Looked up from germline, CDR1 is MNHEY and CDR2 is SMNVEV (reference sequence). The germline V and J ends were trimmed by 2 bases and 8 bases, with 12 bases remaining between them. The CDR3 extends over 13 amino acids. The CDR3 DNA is TGTGCCAGCAGTTTAAGGGCAGGGTTCGGCTACACCTTC. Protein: CASSLRAGFGYTF.

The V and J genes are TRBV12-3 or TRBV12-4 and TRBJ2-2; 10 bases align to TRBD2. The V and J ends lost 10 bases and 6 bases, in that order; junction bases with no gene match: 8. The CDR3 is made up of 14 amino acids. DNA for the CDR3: TGTGCCACCGCCGGGACTAGCGCGGCCGGGGAGCTGTTTTTT. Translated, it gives CATAGTSAAGELFF.

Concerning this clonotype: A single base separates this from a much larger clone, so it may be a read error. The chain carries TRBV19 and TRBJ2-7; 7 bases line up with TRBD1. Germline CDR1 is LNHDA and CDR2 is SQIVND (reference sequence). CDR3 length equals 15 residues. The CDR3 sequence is CANSPRQGSTYEQYF. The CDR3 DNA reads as TGTGCCAATAGTCCCCGACAGGGATCAACCTACGAGCAGTACTTC.

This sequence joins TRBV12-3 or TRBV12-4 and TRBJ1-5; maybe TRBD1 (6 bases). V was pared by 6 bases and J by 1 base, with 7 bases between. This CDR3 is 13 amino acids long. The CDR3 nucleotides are TGTGCCAGCAGGCAGGGGAGCAATCAGCCCCAGCATTTT. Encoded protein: CASRQGSNQPQHF.

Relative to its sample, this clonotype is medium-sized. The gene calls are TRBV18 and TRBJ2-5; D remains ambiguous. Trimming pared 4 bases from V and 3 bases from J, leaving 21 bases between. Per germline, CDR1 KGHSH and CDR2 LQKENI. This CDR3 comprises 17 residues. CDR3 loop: CASSLLPGPRVKETQYF. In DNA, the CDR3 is TGTGCCAGCTCACTCCTCCCGGGTCCACGGGTGAAAGAGACCCAGTACTTC. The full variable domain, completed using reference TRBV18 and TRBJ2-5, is NAGVMQNPRHLVRRRGQEARLRCSPMKGHSHVYWYRQLPEEGLKFMVYLQKENIIDESGMPKERFSAEFPKEGPSILRIQQVVRGDSAAYFCASSLLPGPRVKETQYFGPGTRLLVL.

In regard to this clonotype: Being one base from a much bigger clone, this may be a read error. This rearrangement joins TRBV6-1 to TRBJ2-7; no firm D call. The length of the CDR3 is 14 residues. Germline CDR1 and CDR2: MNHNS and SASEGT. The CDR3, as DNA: TGTGCCAGCAGTGAAAGGAGTAGTTCCTACGAGCTGTACTTC. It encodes CASSERSSSYELYF.

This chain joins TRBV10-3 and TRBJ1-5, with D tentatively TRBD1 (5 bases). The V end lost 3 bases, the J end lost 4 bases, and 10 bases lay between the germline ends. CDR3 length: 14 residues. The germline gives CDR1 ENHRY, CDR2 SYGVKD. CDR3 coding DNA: TGTGCCATCAGTGACAGGGAAGGAAATCAGCCCCAGCATTTT. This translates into CAISDREGNQPQHF.

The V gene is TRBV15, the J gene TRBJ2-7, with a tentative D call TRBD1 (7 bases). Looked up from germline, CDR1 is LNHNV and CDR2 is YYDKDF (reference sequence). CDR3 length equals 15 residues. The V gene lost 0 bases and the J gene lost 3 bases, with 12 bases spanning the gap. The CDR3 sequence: CATSREGQGGYEQYF. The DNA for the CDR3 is TGTGCCACCAGCAGAGAGGGGCAGGGGGGCTACGAGCAGTACTTC. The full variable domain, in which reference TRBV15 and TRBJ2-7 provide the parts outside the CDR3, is DAMVIQNPRYQVTQFGKPVTLSCSQTLNHNVMYWYQQKSSQAPKLLFHYYDKDFNNEADTPDNFQSRRPNTSFCFLDIRSPGLGDTAMYLCATSREGQGGYEQYFGPGTRLTVT.

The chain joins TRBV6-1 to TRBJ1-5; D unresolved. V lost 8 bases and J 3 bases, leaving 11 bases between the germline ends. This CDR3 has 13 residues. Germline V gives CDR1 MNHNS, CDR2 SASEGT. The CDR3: CASPLGANQPQHF. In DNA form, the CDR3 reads TGTGCCAGCCCCCTCGGAGCCAATCAGCCCCAGCATTTT.

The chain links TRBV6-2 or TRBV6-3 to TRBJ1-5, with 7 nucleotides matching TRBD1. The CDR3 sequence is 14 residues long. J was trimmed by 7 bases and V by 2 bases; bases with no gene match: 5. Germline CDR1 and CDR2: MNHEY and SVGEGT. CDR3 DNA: TGTGCCAGCAGTTACAGGGGGCTTGAACAGCCCCAGCATTTT. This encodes CASSYRGLEQPQHF.

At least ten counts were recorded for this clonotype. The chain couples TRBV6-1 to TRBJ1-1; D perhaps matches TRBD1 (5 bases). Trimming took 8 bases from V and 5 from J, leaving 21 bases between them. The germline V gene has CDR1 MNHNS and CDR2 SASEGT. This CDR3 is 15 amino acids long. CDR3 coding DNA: TGTGCCAGCCGGGGGGGGTTTGGGCAATATACTGAAGCTTTCTTT. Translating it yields CASRGGFGQYTEAFF.

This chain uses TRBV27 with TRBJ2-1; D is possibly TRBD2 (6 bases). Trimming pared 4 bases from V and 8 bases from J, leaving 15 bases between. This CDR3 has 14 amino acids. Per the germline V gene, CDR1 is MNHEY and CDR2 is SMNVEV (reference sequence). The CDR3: CASSSQTRLDEQFF. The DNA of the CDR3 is TGTGCCAGCAGTTCCCAGACTAGGTTGGATGAGCAGTTCTTC.